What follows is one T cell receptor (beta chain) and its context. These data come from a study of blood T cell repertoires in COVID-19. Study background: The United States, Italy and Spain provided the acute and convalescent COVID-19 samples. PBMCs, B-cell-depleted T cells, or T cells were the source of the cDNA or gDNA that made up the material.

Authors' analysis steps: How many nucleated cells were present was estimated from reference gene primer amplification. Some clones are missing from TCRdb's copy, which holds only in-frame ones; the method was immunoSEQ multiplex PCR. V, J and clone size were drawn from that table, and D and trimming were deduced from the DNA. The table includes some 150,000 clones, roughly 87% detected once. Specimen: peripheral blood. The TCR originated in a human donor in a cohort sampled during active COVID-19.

In DNA, the CDR3 is TGTGCCAGCAGCCCCCTCAGTTCTTCCTACGAGCAGTACTTC. Its protein product is CASSPLSSSYEQYF. The chain has TRBV9 and TRBJ2-7; D ambiguous. V gave up 4 bases and J gave up 1 base, with 12 bases separating them. Per the germline V gene, CDR1 is SGDLS and CDR2 is YYNGEE. This CDR3 spans 14 amino acids.